This TCR beta chain is drawn from a study of blood T cells in healthy people across ages. Points from the study as a whole: Comparison with aged donors showed that long-lived donors had more naive CD4+ cells and higher diversity. Possibly, changes in expanded clonotypes were confounded because donor CMV status was unknown. Because sorting was not performed, PBMCs prevented conclusive naive versus antigen-experienced comparison. With age, beta diversity per million T cells declined roughly linearly, significantly by roughly 40.

A second PCR of roughly 7 to 11 cycles used a sample-barcoded 5' primer and a J-beta primer mix. TCRdb fed the 5' RACE reads into MiXCR, producing one record per CDR3 protein. The table shows about 680,000 distinct CDR3 sequences, with approximately 50% occurring only once. A word on this clonotype: Its antigen is as yet unknown.

The TCR originated in a woman aged 60-70 years in good health. Sequenced sample: blood.

CDR3 sequence: CASSPRGIRQFF. The CDR3 nucleotides read TGTGCCAGCAGTCCCCGAGGGATCCGGCAGTTCTTC. V and J are TRBV12-3 or TRBV12-4 and TRBJ2-1; D might be TRBD2 (5 bases). The CDR3 loop spans 12 amino acids. Trimming took off 5 bases at V and 12 bases at J, with 14 bases between the two ends.